The rows below give T cell receptor beta chains drawn from one sample of a study of blood T cells in healthy people across ages. TCRdb analysed the 5' RACE reads with MiXCR anew, one entry per CDR3 protein. Of about 1.8 million distinct CDR3 sequences listed, approximately 50% are singletons. Sequencing was done on a sample of blood. Receptors originate from a middle-aged woman in good health. CDR3s include the opening cysteine and the closing phenylalanine or tryptophan. D genes are given only for firm matches. The size of a clone is reported for some rows only, either as once, few or many, or as a class for expanded clones.

J gene | D gene | V gene | clone size | CDR3 DNA | CDR3 protein
TRBJ1-2 | NA | TRBV28 | few | TGTGCCACCTCTACACGGAATTCGAACTATGGCTACACCTTC | CATSTRNSNYGYTF
TRBJ2-5 | NA | TRBV15 | NA | TGTGCCACCAGCAGAGAGCGCGCACAAGAGACCCAGTACTTC | CATSRERAQETQYF
TRBJ1-6 | NA | TRBV20-1 | few | TGCAGTGCTAGAGATGAAGCGGATTCACCCCTCCACTTT | CSARDEADSPLHF
TRBJ1-1 | NA | TRBV6-2/TRBV6-3 | NA | TGTGCCAGCAGTTACTCGAGTTTAGGGACTGGGAGTCTTCGCACTGAAGCTTTCTTT | CASSYSSLGTGSLRTEAFF
TRBJ1-6 | NA | TRBV12-3/TRBV12-4 | NA | TGTGCCAGCAGTAAGGGTTCGATTGGGAATTCACCCCTCCACTTT | CASSKGSIGNSPLHF
TRBJ2-5 | NA | TRBV27 | few | TGTGCCAGCAGAGAGGCAAGGGTGAGAGAGACCCAGTACTTC | CASREARVRETQYF
TRBJ2-4 | NA | TRBV7-2 | many | TGTGCCAGCAGCTTAGAGGGATTAGCCAAAAACATTCAGTACTTC | CASSLEGLAKNIQYF
TRBJ2-7 | NA | TRBV6-5 | once | TGTGCCAGCAGGTCCCGGGGGACCTACGAGCAGTACTTC | CASRSRGTYEQYF
TRBJ1-2 | NA | TRBV5-5 | few | TGTGCCAGCAGCTCGCCACAGGGTTCGTTCGGCTACACCTTC | CASSSPQGSFGYTF
TRBJ2-5 | NA | TRBV11-2 | NA | TGTGCCAGCAGCATGGACAGAACTCAAGAGACCCAGTACTTC | CASSMDRTQETQYF
TRBJ2-6 | NA | TRBV28 | NA | TGTGCCAGCAGTTTCATGGAAAGCTCTGGGGCCAACGTCCTGACTTTC | CASSFMESSGANVLTF
TRBJ2-3 | NA | TRBV6-8 | NA | TGTGCCAGCAGTTACTCTCCGAGAGATACGCAGTATTTT | CASSYSPRDTQYF
TRBJ2-3 | NA | TRBV27 | few | TGTGCCAGCAGGCAGCGGGTCCATGCTCCTAGCACAGATACGCAGTATTTT | CASRQRVHAPSTDTQYF
TRBJ2-5 | NA | TRBV6-1 | NA | TGTGCCAGCAGAGCAAATAGGGAAATTCGAGAGACCCAGTACTTC | CASRANREIRETQYF
TRBJ2-7 | NA | TRBV19 | NA | TGTGCCAGTAGTATGGGCGTCCTCTACGAGCAGTACTTC | CASSMGVLYEQYF
TRBJ2-3 | TRBD2 | TRBV7-2 | few | TGTGCCAGCAGCTCAGGACTAGCGGGTACCTCCACAGATACGCAGTATTTT | CASSSGLAGTSTDTQYF
TRBJ1-2 | NA | TRBV20-1 | NA | TGCAGTGCTAGAATCGGCAGTGATAACTATGGCTACACCTTC | CSARIGSDNYGYTF
TRBJ2-5 | NA | TRBV20-1 | many | TGCAGTGCTAGAGTACAGAGACAAGAGACCCAGTACTTC | CSARVQRQETQYF
TRBJ1-6 | TRBD1 | TRBV6-5 | NA | TGTGCCAGCAGTTACTCGGCTCAGGGGGTCAGGGCAAATTCACCCCTCCACTTT | CASSYSAQGVRANSPLHF
TRBJ2-1 | NA | TRBV11-3 | NA | TGTGCCAGCCAGGGTCGGTGGGGCAATGAGCAGTTCTTC | CASQGRWGNEQFF
TRBJ2-3 | TRBD2 | TRBV28 | few | TGTGCCAGTATAGCGGGGGGGCCAGCGCGCACAGATACGCAGTATTTT | CASIAGGPARTDTQYF
TRBJ1-2 | TRBD1 | TRBV20-1 | once | TGCAGTGCTAGCCGGGACAGGGGGCTCTATGGCTACACCTTC | CSASRDRGLYGYTF
TRBJ2-3 | TRBD2 | TRBV5-1 | NA | TGCGCCAGCAGCTTGGCGGGGGGGGCGAAAACAGATACGCAGTATTTT | CASSLAGGAKTDTQYF
TRBJ2-1 | NA | TRBV3-1 | few | TGTGCCAGCAGCTCAGGACGGACCAGCTCCTACAATGAGCAGTTCTTC | CASSSGRTSSYNEQFF
TRBJ1-6 | NA | TRBV28 | once | TGTGCCAGTTCGACAGGCCCGGGGCATTCACCCCTCCACTTT | CASSTGPGHSPLHF
TRBJ2-3 | NA | TRBV7-9 | NA | TGTGCCAGCAGCTACGGACAGTCAGATACGCAGTATTTT | CASSYGQSDTQYF
TRBJ2-7 | NA | TRBV7-6 | NA | TGTGCCAGCAGCCCGCAGCCGAGGAGGGAGCAGTACTTC | CASSPQPRREQYF
TRBJ2-5 | NA | TRBV4-2 | NA | TGTGCCAGCAGCCAATCCCCTGGGGGCCAAGAGACCCAGTACTTC | CASSQSPGGQETQYF
TRBJ2-7 | NA | TRBV4-3 | many | TGCGCCAGCAGCCAAGATCGAGGGACCCCATACGAGCAGTACTTC | CASSQDRGTPYEQYF
TRBJ2-7 | NA | TRBV6-6 | NA | TGTGCCAGCAGTTACTCGCTGATTCGGGAGCAGTACTTC | CASSYSLIREQYF
TRBJ2-6 | NA | TRBV25-1 | few | TGTGCCAGCAGTGAATCTAGAGGGGGTGTCTCTGGGGCCAACGTCCTGACTTTC | CASSESRGGVSGANVLTF
TRBJ2-7 | NA | TRBV20-1 | NA | TGCAGCGCCGGAACCCGCTCCGACGAGCAGTACTTC | CSAGTRSDEQYF
TRBJ2-3 | TRBD2 | TRBV29-1 | NA | TGCAGCTCTAGCGGGGGGGCGGGAAGCACAGATACGCAGTATTTT | CSSSGGAGSTDTQYF
TRBJ2-3 | TRBD2 | TRBV18 | NA | TGTGCCAGCTCACCCGGGAGGGTCCAGGATACGCAGTATTTT | CASSPGRVQDTQYF
TRBJ2-3 | NA | TRBV29-1 | NA | TGCAGCGTTGGAAGAGCAGATACGCAGTATTTT | CSVGRADTQYF